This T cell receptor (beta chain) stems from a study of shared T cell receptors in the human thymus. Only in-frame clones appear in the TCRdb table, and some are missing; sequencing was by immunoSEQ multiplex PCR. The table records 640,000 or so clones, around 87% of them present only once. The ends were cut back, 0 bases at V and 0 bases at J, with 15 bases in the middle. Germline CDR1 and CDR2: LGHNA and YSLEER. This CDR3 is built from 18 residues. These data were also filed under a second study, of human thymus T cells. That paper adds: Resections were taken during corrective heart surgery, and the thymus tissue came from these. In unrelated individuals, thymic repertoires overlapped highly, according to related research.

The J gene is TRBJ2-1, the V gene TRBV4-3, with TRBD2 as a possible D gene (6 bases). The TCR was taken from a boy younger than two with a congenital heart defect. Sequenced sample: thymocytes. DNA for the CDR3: TGCGCCAGCAGCCAAGATCGTCAGGACGGGAGCTCCTACAATGAGCAGTTCTTC. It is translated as CASSQDRQDGSSYNEQFF.